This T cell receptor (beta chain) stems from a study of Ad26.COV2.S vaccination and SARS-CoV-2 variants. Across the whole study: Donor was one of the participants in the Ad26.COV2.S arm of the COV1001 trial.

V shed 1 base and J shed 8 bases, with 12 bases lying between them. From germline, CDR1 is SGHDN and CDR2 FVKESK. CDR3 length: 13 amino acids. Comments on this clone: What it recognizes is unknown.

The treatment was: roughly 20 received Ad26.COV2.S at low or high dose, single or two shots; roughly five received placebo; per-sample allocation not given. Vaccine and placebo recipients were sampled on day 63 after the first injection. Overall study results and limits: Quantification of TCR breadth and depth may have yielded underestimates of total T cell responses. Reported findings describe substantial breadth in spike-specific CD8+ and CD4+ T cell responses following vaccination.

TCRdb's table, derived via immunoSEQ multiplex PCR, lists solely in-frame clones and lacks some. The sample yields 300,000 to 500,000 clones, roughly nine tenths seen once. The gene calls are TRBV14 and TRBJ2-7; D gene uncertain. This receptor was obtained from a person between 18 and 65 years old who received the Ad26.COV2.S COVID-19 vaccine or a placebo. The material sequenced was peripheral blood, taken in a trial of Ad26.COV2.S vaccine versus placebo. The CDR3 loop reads CASSQGSFTQQYF. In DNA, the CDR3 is TGTGCCAGCAGCCAAGGGAGCTTTACGCAGCAGTACTTC. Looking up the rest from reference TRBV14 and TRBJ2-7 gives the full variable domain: EAGVTQFPSHSVIEKGQTVTLRCDPISGHDNLYWYRRVMGKEIKFLLHFVKESKQDESGMPNNRFLAERTGGTYSTLKVQPAELEDSGVYFCASSQGSFTQQYFGPGTRLTVT.